The subject of this entry is one T cell receptor (beta chain). The participants were between roughly 18 and 89 years old and came from some 25 US areas. This specimen belongs to a study of blood T cell repertoires in COVID-19. In the study overall: Acute and convalescent COVID-19 samples came from the United States, Italy and Spain. In each case, the material was cDNA or gDNA derived from T cells, B-cell-depleted T cells, or PBMCs.

Trimming removed 3 bases from V and 2 bases from J, with 10 bases in between. This CDR3 contains 14 residues. Germline assignment: CDR1 MNHEY and CDR2 SMNVEV (reference sequence). Original processing methods: The authors estimated nucleated cell counts from reference gene primer amplification. Profiled with immunoSEQ multiplex PCR; TCRdb holds only in-frame clones, not every one. V, J and clone size reflect that table, while D and trimming were determined from the DNA. The table has 300,000 to 450,000 clones, 75% to 90% seen once. The material sequenced was PBMCs or T cells enriched from blood (not recorded which). The receptor's source is a young man who had recovered from COVID-19. The chain employs TRBV27 and TRBJ2-5; a weak D match, TRBD1 (6 bases). The DNA of the CDR3 is TGTGCCAGCAGTTTCAGGGGCCGGCAAGAGACCCAGTACTTC. Translation gives CASSFRGRQETQYF.